This T cell receptor beta chain was recorded in a study of T cells after yellow fever vaccination. Study as a whole: The fractions with low cell numbers were processed using SMART-Seq v4 Ultra Low Input.

The CDR3 has 16 amino acids. CDR1 is MGHRA, CDR2 YSYEKL, per germline. J gave up 3 bases and V 0 bases, and 3 bases lay outside the gene matches. Broader study findings: Booster sampling recovered most clones from primary vaccination (less than 97% CD4, around 90% CD8). When the response was secondary, it was weaker but reached its peak faster, day 5 versus 15.

TCRdb re-analysed the 5' RACE reads in MiXCR, keeping a single row per CDR3 protein. Of roughly 310,000 distinct CDR3 sequences listed, roughly 8.7% are singletons. Worth noting for this clonotype: Its antigen is currently unknown.

Source: PBMCs, taken on the day of the first yellow fever vaccination. This TCR was sampled from a man between 18 and 29 years old who received the YFV17D yellow fever vaccine. J is TRBJ1-5 and V is TRBV4-1, with 9 bases lining up with TRBD1. The chain's CDR3 is CASSQEGTGTNQPQHF. In DNA form, the CDR3 reads TGCGCCAGCAGCCAAGAGGGGACAGGGACCAATCAGCCCCAGCATTTT.